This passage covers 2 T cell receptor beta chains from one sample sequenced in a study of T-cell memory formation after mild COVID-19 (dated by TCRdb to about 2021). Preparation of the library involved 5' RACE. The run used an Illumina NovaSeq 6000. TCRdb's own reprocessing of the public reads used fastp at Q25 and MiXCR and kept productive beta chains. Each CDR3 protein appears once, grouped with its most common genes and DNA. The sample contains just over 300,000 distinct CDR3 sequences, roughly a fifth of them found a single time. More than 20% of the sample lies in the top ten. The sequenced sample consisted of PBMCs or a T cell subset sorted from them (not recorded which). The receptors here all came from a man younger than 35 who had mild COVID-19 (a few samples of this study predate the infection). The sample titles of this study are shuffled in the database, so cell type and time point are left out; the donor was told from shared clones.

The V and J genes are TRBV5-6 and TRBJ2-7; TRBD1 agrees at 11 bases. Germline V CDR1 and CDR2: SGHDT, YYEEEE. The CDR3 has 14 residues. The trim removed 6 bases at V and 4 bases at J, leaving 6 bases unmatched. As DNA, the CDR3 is TGTGCCAGCACCATCGGGACAGGGGGATACGAGCAGTACTTC. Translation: CASTIGTGGYEQYF.

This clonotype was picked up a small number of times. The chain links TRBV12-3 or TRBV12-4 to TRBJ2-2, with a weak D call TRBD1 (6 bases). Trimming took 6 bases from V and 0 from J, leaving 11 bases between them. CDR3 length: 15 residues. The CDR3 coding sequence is TGTGCCAGCAGGACGGGACACGCGAACACCGGGGAGCTGTTTTTT. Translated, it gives CASRTGHANTGELFF.